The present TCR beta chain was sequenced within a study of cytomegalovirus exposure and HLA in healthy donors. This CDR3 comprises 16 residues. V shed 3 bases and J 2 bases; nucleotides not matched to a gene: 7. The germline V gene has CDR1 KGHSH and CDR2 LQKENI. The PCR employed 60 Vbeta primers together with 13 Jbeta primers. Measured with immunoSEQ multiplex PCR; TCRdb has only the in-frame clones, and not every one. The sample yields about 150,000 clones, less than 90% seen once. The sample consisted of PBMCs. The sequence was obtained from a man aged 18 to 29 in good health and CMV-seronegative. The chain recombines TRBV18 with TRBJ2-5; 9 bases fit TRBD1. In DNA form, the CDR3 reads TGTGCCAGCTCACCGGTCCCACAGGGGGCACAAGAGACCCAGTACTTC. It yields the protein CASSPVPQGAQETQYF.